Shown below are 20 T cell receptor beta chains from a single sample sequenced in a study of vaccination and CD4 T cells after COVID-19. Treatment reported: roughly 11-day PBMC culture with coronavirus spike peptide pools or control peptides (ViraFEST assay). The Oncomine TCR Beta short-read assay sequenced DNA from cultured CD4+ T cells. MiXCR, run by TCRdb on the PCR reads, gives a single entry per CDR3 protein. The sample lists roughly 15,000 distinct CDR3 sequences; about 42% were seen once. These receptors have no known antigen. The input for sequencing was CD4+ T cells from blood, cultured in vitro, taken before SARS-CoV-2 vaccination. These receptors originate from a human donor who received a COVID-19 vaccine.

This chain joins TRBV7-9 and TRBJ2-3, with D perhaps TRBD1 (6 bases). This CDR3 spans 17 amino acids. The germline V and J ends were trimmed by 5 bases and 0 bases, with 18 bases remaining between them. Germline V gene sequence: CDR1 SEHNR, CDR2 FQNEAQ (reference sequence). CDR3 amino acids: CASSQPGHSRSTDTQYF. Here the CDR3 DNA reads TGTGCCAGCAGCCAACCGGGACATTCGAGGAGCACAGATACGCAGTATTTT.

The V and J genes are TRBV5-1 and TRBJ2-7; D uncertain. CDR1 is SGHRS and CDR2 is YFSETQ in the germline V gene. The CDR3 loop spans 12 amino acids. V was cut by 5 bases and J by 4 bases, with 10 bases left in between. The CDR3 nucleotides are TGCGCCAGCAGGGGCGCCTCTTACGAGCAGTACTTC. It encodes CASRGASYEQYF.

The V gene is TRBV18, the J gene TRBJ2-7, with 9 bases matching TRBD2. With 0 bases clipped from V and 3 bases from J, the junction kept 6 bases outside the gene matches. CDR1 is KGHSH and CDR2 is LQKENI in the germline V gene. There are 16 residues in the CDR3. This CDR3 reads CASSPPSASGNYEQYF. The CDR3 region has the DNA TGTGCCAGCTCACCACCTTCGGCTAGCGGGAACTACGAGCAGTACTTC.

The chain couples TRBV6-1 to TRBJ2-5; 7 positions agree with TRBD1. Per the germline V gene, CDR1 is MNHNS and CDR2 is SASEGT. V lost 6 bases and J lost 1; bases outside the gene matches: 8. The CDR3 totals 15 residues. DNA for the CDR3: TGTGCCAGCAGCCGGGACAGACTCTTCCAAGAGACCCAGTACTTC. Amino acids: CASSRDRLFQETQYF.

This sequence joins TRBV10-3 and TRBJ2-7; D unresolved. The length of the CDR3 is 14 residues. Germline V gene lookup returns CDR1 ENHRY and CDR2 SYGVKD. V was clipped by 6 bases and J by 2 bases, with 14 bases between them. The CDR3 bases are TGTGCCATCAGGACTCCGGGCCGCACCTACGAGCAGTACTTC. Residues: CAIRTPGRTYEQYF.

This clonotype was recorded a few times. V and J are TRBV20-1 and TRBJ1-1; D unclear. V dropped 1 base and J dropped 1 base, with 7 bases sitting between them. Germline CDR1 is DFQATT and CDR2 is SNEGSKA (reference sequence). This CDR3 has 13 residues. The CDR3 DNA is TGCAGTGCTAGAGTAAACAGGAACACTGAAGCTTTCTTT. Encoded protein: CSARVNRNTEAFF.

The J gene is TRBJ2-3, the V gene TRBV4-1; 7 bases are a match to TRBD2. V was pared by 3 bases and J by 2 bases, with 8 bases of the junction left unmatched. The germline V gene encodes CDR1 MGHRA and CDR2 YSYEKL. This CDR3 region has 16 residues. CDR3 bases: TGCGCCAGCAGCCATCCGGAGGGAGGGACCACAGATACGCAGTATTTT. Its protein product is CASSHPEGGTTDTQYF.

This clonotype turned up a few times. The CDR3, as DNA: TGTGCCAGCAGTGAAGCCTGGGTTGCTGGTAGTTATAGCAATCAGCCCCAGCATTTT. Its protein product is CASSEAWVAGSYSNQPQHF. This chain joins TRBV6-1 and TRBJ1-5; D is unclear. V was cut by 0 bases and J by 0 bases, with 18 bases left in between. There are 19 residues in the CDR3. From germline, CDR1 is MNHNS and CDR2 SASEGT.

V gene TRBV5-4 combines with J gene TRBJ2-5; 8 nucleotides agree with TRBD2. The CDR3 is made up of 15 amino acids. The J segment lost 4 bases and the V segment lost 0 bases, leaving 5 bases of the junction unmatched. CDR1 SGHNT and CDR2 YYREEE come from the germline V gene (reference sequence). The CDR3 bases are TGTGCCAGCAGCTTGGTCCCAGCGGGGGTAGAGACCCAGTACTTC. It is translated as CASSLVPAGVETQYF.

This clonotype was seen a handful of times. The chain links TRBV5-6 to TRBJ1-5; 8 positions agree with TRBD1. The germline gives CDR1 SGHDT, CDR2 YYEEEE. The CDR3 extends over 13 amino acids. The junction had 5 bases not matched to a gene; V was cut back by 1 base and J by 11 bases. CDR3 bases: TGTGCCAGCAGCTTGCGGACAGGGCGGGCCCAGCATTTT. This gives the protein CASSLRTGRAQHF.

The chain has TRBV9 and TRBJ1-2; D possibly corresponds to TRBD1 (5 bases). This CDR3 region has 18 residues. Trimming took 0 bases from V and 4 from J, leaving 22 bases between them. Germline assignment: CDR1 SGDLS and CDR2 YYNGEE. CDR3 nucleotides: TGTGCCAGCAGCGTAGATGGGGCGGCAGGCGGCCGATTCTATGGCTACACCTTC. Amino acid sequence: CASSVDGAAGGRFYGYTF.

The rearrangement links TRBV19 to TRBJ2-2, with D uncertain. Trimming left V 7 bases short and J 0 bases short, with 9 bases between. CDR3 length: 14 amino acids. Germline V gene sequence: CDR1 LNHDA, CDR2 SQIVND (reference sequence). The CDR3 is CASKRLPNTGELFF. The DNA for the CDR3 is TGTGCCAGTAAGAGACTTCCGAACACCGGGGAGCTGTTTTTT.

The chain uses TRBV27 and TRBJ1-2; 9 bases match TRBD1. With V trimmed by 4 bases and J by 7 bases, 13 bases remained unmatched. CDR1 is MNHEY, CDR2 SMNVEV, per germline (reference sequence). There are 16 residues in the CDR3. This CDR3 reads CASSSKPGQGQSGYTF. For the CDR3, the DNA is TGTGCCAGCAGTTCCAAACCGGGACAGGGTCAGTCTGGCTACACCTTC.

This clonotype was detected a few times. The chain recombines TRBV19 with TRBJ2-2; the match to TRBD2 covers 7 bases. J lost 1 base, V lost 4 bases, and 6 bases had no gene match. Per germline, CDR1 LNHDA and CDR2 SQIVND (reference sequence). This CDR3 is 16 amino acids long. The CDR3 here is CASSKLAPKNTGELFF. The CDR3 DNA follows: TGTGCCAGTAGTAAACTAGCGCCAAAGAACACCGGGGAGCTGTTTTTT.

The chain uses TRBV24-1 and TRBJ2-3; 7 nucleotides match TRBD2. Trimming removed 5 bases from V and 2 bases from J; junction bases left unmatched: 6. Germline V gene data show CDR1 as KGHDR and CDR2 as SFDVKD. This CDR3 has 15 amino acids. This chain's CDR3 is CATSALGGVTDTQYF. In DNA, the CDR3 is TGTGCCACCAGTGCCCTTGGGGGGGTCACAGATACGCAGTATTTT.

The chain recombines TRBV9 with TRBJ2-3, with D unclear. From germline, CDR1 is SGDLS and CDR2 YYNGEE. The CDR3 spans 14 residues. Trimming took 0 bases from V and 3 from J, leaving 8 bases between them. CDR3 region: CASSVDLVTDTQYF. CDR3 bases: TGTGCCAGCAGCGTAGATCTAGTTACAGATACGCAGTATTTT.

The chain has TRBV5-1 and TRBJ2-7; 9 bases are a match to TRBD2. The CDR3 sequence is 15 residues long. Per the germline V gene, CDR1 is SGHRS and CDR2 is YFSETQ. V lost 0 bases to trimming and J lost 11 bases; unmatched junction nucleotides: 12. CDR3 DNA: TGCGCCAGCAGCTTGGACGTGACTAGCGGTGCTCGGGAGTACTTC. It is translated as CASSLDVTSGAREYF.

The rearrangement joins TRBV19 to TRBJ2-3; TRBD2 is a possible D gene (6 bases). The CDR3 spans 14 residues. The ends were cut back, 8 bases at V and 2 bases at J, with 14 bases in the middle. Germline lookup yields CDR1 LNHDA and CDR2 SQIVND (reference sequence). The CDR3 DNA reads TGTGCCAGTTCCCCGGGGGAACTCACAGATACGCAGTATTTT. Its protein is CASSPGELTDTQYF.

V and J are TRBV2 and TRBJ1-1; no reliable D call. This CDR3 region has 10 residues. Germline CDR1 reads SNHLY; CDR2 reads FYNNEI. With 5 bases removed from V and 10 bases from J, the gap between germline ends came to 8 bases. The CDR3 loop reads CASSITTAFF. As DNA, the CDR3 is TGTGCCAGCAGTATAACGACAGCTTTCTTT.

This clonotype occurred once. The V gene is TRBV6-5, the J gene TRBJ2-1; the match to TRBD2 covers 11 bases. CDR3 length: 15 amino acids. Germline CDR1 reads MNHEY; CDR2 reads SVGAGI. With 4 bases clipped from V and 5 bases from J, the junction kept 4 bases outside the gene matches. Written as DNA, the CDR3 is TGTGCCAGCAGTTCCAGACTAGCGGGGCACAATGAGCAGTTCTTC. As protein: CASSSRLAGHNEQFF.